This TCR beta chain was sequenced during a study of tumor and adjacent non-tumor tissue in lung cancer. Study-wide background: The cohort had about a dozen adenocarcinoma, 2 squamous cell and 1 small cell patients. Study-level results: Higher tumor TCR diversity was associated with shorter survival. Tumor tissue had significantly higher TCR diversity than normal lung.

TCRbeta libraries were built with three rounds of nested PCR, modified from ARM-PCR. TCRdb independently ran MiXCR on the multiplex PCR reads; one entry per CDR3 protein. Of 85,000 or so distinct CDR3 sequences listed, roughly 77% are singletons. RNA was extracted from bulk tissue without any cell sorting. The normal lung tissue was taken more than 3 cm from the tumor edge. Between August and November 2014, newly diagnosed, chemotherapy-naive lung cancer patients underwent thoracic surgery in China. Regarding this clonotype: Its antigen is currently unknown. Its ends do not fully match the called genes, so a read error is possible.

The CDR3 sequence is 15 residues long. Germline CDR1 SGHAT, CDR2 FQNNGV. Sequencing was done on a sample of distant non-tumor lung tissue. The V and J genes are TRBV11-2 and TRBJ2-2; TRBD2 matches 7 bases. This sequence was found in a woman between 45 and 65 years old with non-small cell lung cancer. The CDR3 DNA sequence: TGTGCCTGCACCCTAGGGAGCGGGAAGGCCGGTGAGCTGGTTTTT. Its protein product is CACTLGSGKAGELVF.